A single TCR beta chain is shown here with its context. Its matching antigen is unknown. V shed 11 bases and J 0 bases; nucleotides not matched to a gene: 6. This CDR3 is 13 amino acids long. Germline assignment: CDR1 SNHLY and CDR2 FYNNEI. The sample belongs to a study of shared clonotypes between healthy human individuals. The assay was carried out at the deep level. Libraries were prepared by immunoSEQ multiplex PCR; TCRdb keeps only in-frame clonotypes and omits some of them. Of about 580,000 clones in the sample, roughly 98% were seen once. Notes on the study in general: Compared with clonotypes that all four donors shared, non-shared clonotypes had lower generation probabilities.

Positively selected for CCR7, the CD45RO-negative cells used as naive CD8 cells excluded terminally differentiated effector memory CD45RA+ cells. The receptor was derived from a young man in good health. This rearrangement joins TRBV2 to TRBJ1-2; 7 nucleotides match TRBD1. Sequences were obtained from naive CD8+ T cells sorted from blood. DNA of the CDR3: TGTGCCGGATGGGACAGTACTAACTATGGCTACACCTTC. Protein: CAGWDSTNYGYTF.